These 9 T cell receptor beta chains were all obtained from the same sample, sequenced in a study of T cell responses to AZD1222 COVID-19 vaccine (dated by TCRdb to 2020 to 2022). Library creation used the immunoSEQ multiplex PCR assay. Imported from immuneACCESS, the table was reduced by TCRdb to in-frame sequences with V and J called. These copies leave out some clones; in studies compared against another copy, an unresolved V gene accounts for under half, and the cause of the remainder is not known. The sample contains some 100,000 clones, 88% of them found a single time. The ten top clones hold under 2% of the sample. Reading the label with the study, this specimen's time point is: baseline before first vaccination. The starting material was peripheral blood, obtained on day 0 of AZD1222 vaccination. The receptor source for this set is an adult in good health.

This clone has just one count. The V gene is TRBV6-4, the J gene TRBJ2-1; TRBD1 aligns across 8 bases. CDR1 MRHNA and CDR2 SNTAGT come from the germline V gene. V lost 8 bases to trimming and J lost 8 bases; unmatched junction nucleotides: 8. CDR3 length equals 13 residues. This CDR3 reads CASGQGASDEQFF. The DNA of the CDR3 is TGTGCCAGCGGTCAGGGGGCTTCGGATGAGCAGTTCTTC.

This rearrangement joins TRBV27 to TRBJ1-2; no clear D gene. CDR1 MNHEY and CDR2 SMNVEV come from the germline V gene (reference sequence). V was trimmed by 9 bases and J by 4 bases, leaving 18 bases between them. The CDR3 runs to 14 residues. CDR3 bases: TGTGCCAGTGGCGTTCGAGGGATCCTCTATGGCTACACCTTC. Amino acids: CASGVRGILYGYTF.

The genes are TRBV7-3 and TRBJ2-1; weak D call: TRBD1 (5 bases). Germline values: CDR1 SGHTA, CDR2 FQGTGA. V was cut by 5 bases and J by 0 bases, with 11 bases left in between. CDR3 size: 15 residues. CDR3: CASSPDRSSYNEQFF. DNA of the CDR3: TGTGCCAGCAGCCCAGACAGAAGCTCCTACAATGAGCAGTTCTTC.

The gene calls are TRBV7-8 and TRBJ1-3, with unresolved D. This CDR3 region has 16 residues. The germline gives CDR1 SGHVS, CDR2 FQNEAQ. Trimming took off 2 bases at V and 1 base at J, with 12 bases between the two ends. The CDR3 nucleotides read TGTGCCAGCAGCTTACGCGCGGGAGGGTCTGGAAACACCATATATTTT. Its protein product is CASSLRAGGSGNTIYF.

The chain couples TRBV6-6 to TRBJ1-1, with 8 nucleotides matching TRBD1. Germline trimming cut 2 bases from V and 0 bases from J; bases unmatched to any gene: 2. Germline loops: CDR1 MNHNY, CDR2 SVGAGI (reference sequence). This CDR3 is built from 15 residues. CDR3 sequence (DNA): TGTGCCAGCAGTTACCCGACAGGGGTGAACACTGAAGCTTTCTTT. It yields the protein CASSYPTGVNTEAFF.

The CDR3 nucleotides are TGTGCCAGCAGCCCCAGAGGGGCCTACGAGCAGTACTTC. Translation gives CASSPRGAYEQYF. The rearrangement links TRBV5-8 to TRBJ2-7, with D perhaps assigned TRBD1 or TRBD2 (5 bases each). The CDR3 is made up of 13 amino acids. Between the trimmed V and J ends, which lost 4 bases and 2 bases, there was a span of 10 bases. Germline CDR1 and CDR2: SGHTS and YDEGEE.

The chain carries TRBV25-1 and TRBJ2-7, with 9 bases lining up with TRBD1. CDR3 length: 18 amino acids. V shed 5 bases and J 0 bases; nucleotides not matched to a gene: 14. From germline, CDR1 is MGHDK and CDR2 SYGVNS. DNA for the CDR3: TGTGCCAGCAGTACTAACCGGGACAGGGTGGGTTCCTCCTACGAGCAGTACTTC. Its translation: CASSTNRDRVGSSYEQYF.

The chain recombines TRBV20-1 with TRBJ1-1, with a weak D call TRBD1 (5 bases). This CDR3 is built from 11 residues. Germline values: CDR1 DFQATT, CDR2 SNEGSKA (reference sequence). V was trimmed by 7 bases and J by 1 base, leaving 7 bases between them. The CDR3 loop is CSGGRNTEAFF. The CDR3 DNA is TGCAGTGGGGGCAGGAACACTGAAGCTTTCTTT.

The rearrangement joins TRBV5-5 to TRBJ1-4; D perhaps matches TRBD1 (6 bases). The CDR3 is 18 amino acids. Trimming stripped 3 bases from V and 5 bases from J, with 23 bases between. The germline V gene encodes CDR1 SGHKS and CDR2 YYEKEE (reference sequence). The CDR3 loop is CASSSDTGILQRNEKLFF. CDR3 in DNA: TGTGCCAGCAGCTCAGACACAGGGATCCTACAGCGGAATGAAAAACTGTTTTTT.